Listed below are T cell receptor beta chains from one sample, sequenced in a study of blood T cell repertoires in COVID-19. This table comes from immunoSEQ multiplex PCR, and its TCRdb copy is limited to in-frame clones, with some not included. The data contain 50,000 or so clones, roughly 87% of them singletons. The sample comprised peripheral blood. Receptor source: a human donor with active COVID-19. The donor label of this sample is uncertain. Each CDR3 is given with its conserved first and last residue. Each record gives: clone size, V gene, D gene, J gene, CDR3 DNA, CDR3 protein. D genes are given only for firm matches. Some rows have no size entry. The others give once, few or many, or a class for an expanded clone.

>-|TRBV13|-|TRBJ2-1
TGTGCCAGCAGCTTGGGCAGTCCTGAGCAGTTCTTC
CASSLGSPEQFF
>few|TRBV18|-|TRBJ1-2
TGTGCCAGCTCACCACTCTCGACGGGAACAACTTCTAACTATGGCTACACCTTC
CASSPLSTGTTSNYGYTF
>many|TRBV19|-|TRBJ1-2
TGTGCCAGTAGTACCACTAGCCTCTATGGCTACACCTTC
CASSTTSLYGYTF
>-|TRBV19|TRBD1|TRBJ1-1
TGTGCCAGTAGTATAATGTCAGGGGGCTATACTGAAGCTTTCTTT
CASSIMSGGYTEAFF
>-|TRBV6-5|TRBD1|TRBJ2-2
TGTGCCAGCTCGGGACAGCTAAACACCGGGGAGCTGTTTTTT
CASSGQLNTGELFF
>-|TRBV5-5|TRBD1|TRBJ1-6
TGTGCCAGCAGCACTACAGGGGCGGCTGCATATAATTCACCCCTCCACTTT
CASSTTGAAAYNSPLHF
>-|TRBV10-3|TRBD2|TRBJ2-1
TGTGCCATCAGTGGGACTAGCGGGGGCTTTAGCTCCTACAATGAGCAGTTCTTC
CAISGTSGGFSSYNEQFF
>-|TRBV6-2/TRBV6-3|TRBD1|TRBJ1-4
TGTGCCAGCAGTTCCGGACAGGGCCCGCGGGAAAAACTGTTTTTT
CASSSGQGPREKLFF
>-|TRBV9|-|TRBJ1-6
TGTGCCAGCAGCGAGACGACCCAGGGGTCACCCCTCCACTTT
CASSETTQGSPLHF
>-|TRBV5-1|-|TRBJ2-6
TGCGCCAGCACTCCAGAGGATGTCTGGGTTCCAGCTGGGGCCAACGTCCTGACTTTC
CASTPEDVWVPAGANVLTF
>-|TRBV25-1|TRBD1|TRBJ2-3
TGTGCCAGCAGTGGGCAGGGGGTTACGGATACGCAGTATTTT
CASSGQGVTDTQYF
>-|TRBV5-5|TRBD2|TRBJ2-3
TGTGCCAGCAGCTCAACTAGCGGGGAGGATACGCAGTATTTT
CASSSTSGEDTQYF
>few|TRBV7-8|TRBD2|TRBJ2-2
TGTGCCAGCAGCTTAAAGTGGACTAGCGGGGGGATGGGCGGGGAGCTGTTTTTT
CASSLKWTSGGMGGELFF
>few|TRBV19|-|TRBJ1-5
TGTGCCAGTACACGACAGGCGACAGTATATAGCAATCAGCCCCAGCATTTT
CASTRQATVYSNQPQHF
>-|TRBV3-1/TRBV3-2|-|TRBJ1-5
TGTGCCAGCAGCCAAGGGGACACCGGCAATCAGCCCCAGCATTTT
CASSQGDTGNQPQHF
>-|TRBV7-3|TRBD2|TRBJ2-1
TGTGCCAGCAGCTTAAGAAGCGGGGGGGACCACAATGAGCAGTTCTTC
CASSLRSGGDHNEQFF
>-|TRBV7-2|-|TRBJ2-1
TGTGCCAGCAGCTCTCGGACAGTCCCCTACAATGAGCAGTTCTTC
CASSSRTVPYNEQFF
>-|TRBV5-8|-|TRBJ1-2
TGTGCCAGCAGCTTGGACGCAGGTCCACGTGGCTACACCTTC
CASSLDAGPRGYTF
>few|TRBV7-2|TRBD2|TRBJ2-3
TGTGCCAGCAGCCCTTTAGCGGGGGGCACAGATACGCAGTATTTT
CASSPLAGGTDTQYF
>-|TRBV6-5|-|TRBJ1-1
TGTGCCAGCAGTTACTCTCATCAGGGGTCCACTGAAGCTTTCTTT
CASSYSHQGSTEAFF
>-|TRBV3-1/TRBV3-2|TRBD2|TRBJ2-3
TGTGCCAGCAGCCAAGTAGGCGGGGGGGTGACAGATACGCAGTATTTT
CASSQVGGGVTDTQYF
>-|TRBV7-2|TRBD2|TRBJ2-1
TGTGCCAGCAGCTTAGATCTCCTGGCGGGGGTAAATGAGCAGTTCTTC
CASSLDLLAGVNEQFF
>-|TRBV11-1|TRBD1|TRBJ2-5
TGTGCCAGCAGCTCGGACAGGGGCCAGTACTTC
CASSSDRGQYF
>-|TRBV5-1|-|TRBJ1-1
TGCGCCAGCAGCTTGGACTCCGAAGTCAGGGGCCCTGAAGCTTTCTTT
CASSLDSEVRGPEAFF
>-|TRBV3-1/TRBV3-2|TRBD2|TRBJ2-2
TGTGCCAGCAGCCGAACTCAAATAGCGGGGGCGAACACCGGGGAGCTGTTTTTT
CASSRTQIAGANTGELFF
>once|TRBV4-2|-|TRBJ1-4
TGTGCCAGCAGCCAAGGAGGAATTGCAACTAATGAAAAACTGTTTTTT
CASSQGGIATNEKLFF